The 13 T cell receptor beta chains below were found in one sample sequenced in a study of human T cells and chemical hapten exposure. The time point: healthy volunteer bleed at 6 weeks. Total RNA was isolated from whole blood that had not been fractionated. In TCRdb, the RACE reads were re-called with MiXCR into one record per CDR3 protein. The repertoire has under 90,000 distinct CDR3 sequences, around 8.7% of them found once; the top ten carry around 1.4%. Sequenced sample: whole blood. The receptors shown here come from a male donor in good health. Some clones in this sample may be carry-over from other donors' samples.

This clonotype was picked up many times. The chain links TRBV12-5 to TRBJ1-5; TRBD1 agrees at 7 bases. The CDR3 is 17 residues long. Germline values: CDR1 LGHNT, CDR2 FRNRAP. V shed 0 bases, J shed 9 bases, and the junction held 14 bases outside the gene matches. CDR3 sequence reads: CASGLVRRQGAIRPQHF. Here the CDR3 DNA reads TGTGCTAGTGGTTTGGTAAGGCGACAGGGAGCCATTCGGCCCCAGCATTTT.

Many counts were recorded for this clonotype. The chain employs TRBV6-5 and TRBJ1-2; a weak D match, TRBD1 (5 bases). Trimming cost V 0 bases and J 4 bases, with 12 bases left between them. The CDR3 extends over 15 amino acids. Germline V gives CDR1 MNHEY, CDR2 SVGAGI. The CDR3 nucleotides are TGTGCCAGCAGTTACTCGACAGTCTCCGTCTATGGCTACACCTTC. Protein product: CASSYSTVSVYGYTF.

This clonotype has only a few counts. The chain couples TRBV29-1 to TRBJ2-2; TRBD2 matches at 16 bases. This CDR3 spans 16 amino acids. V shed 6 bases and J 3 bases; nucleotides not matched to a gene: 4. The germline V gene encodes CDR1 SQVTM and CDR2 ANQGSEA. CDR3 coding DNA: TGCAGCGTCCCGGGACTAGCGGGGGGGTACACCGGGGAGCTGTTTTTT. Encoded protein: CSVPGLAGGYTGELFF.

This clonotype has a handful of counts. This chain links TRBV18 with TRBJ2-3; TRBD2 is a possible D gene (6 bases). This CDR3 is built from 15 residues. CDR1 and CDR2 (germline): KGHSH, LQKENI. V lost 0 bases to trimming and J lost 0 bases, with 7 bases between them. The DNA of the CDR3 is TGTGCCAGCTCACCACCTAGCGGCAGCACAGATACGCAGTATTTT. The encoded protein is CASSPPSGSTDTQYF.

This clonotype was observed a handful of times. The rearrangement links TRBV20-1 to TRBJ1-5, with a weak D call TRBD1 (6 bases). This CDR3 has 14 amino acids. The V end was cut by 5 bases, the J end by 2 bases, with 13 bases between. CDR1 DFQATT and CDR2 SNEGSKA come from the germline V gene (reference sequence). CDR3 protein: CSAAPGEGNQPQHF. The CDR3 bases are TGCAGTGCTGCCCCAGGGGAGGGCAATCAGCCCCAGCATTTT.

This clonotype was observed a handful of times. The chain recombines TRBV29-1 with TRBJ2-3; maybe TRBD1 (6 bases). The CDR3 has 14 residues. Trimming cost V 7 bases and J 3 bases, with 17 bases left between them. Germline assignment: CDR1 SQVTM and CDR2 ANQGSEA. The CDR3 DNA follows: TGCAGCGCAGATGCACAGGGTGGGACAGATACGCAGTATTTT. It encodes CSADAQGGTDTQYF.

The chain is built from TRBV7-9 and TRBJ2-7; D gene uncertain. The length of the CDR3 is 15 residues. V lost 4 bases and J lost 0, with 13 bases in between. Germline V gene sequence: CDR1 SEHNR, CDR2 FQNEAQ (reference sequence). The CDR3 region has the DNA TGTGCCAGCAGCTCGCGGACGGTGAGCTCCTACGAGCAGTACTTC. It is translated as CASSSRTVSSYEQYF.

This chain connects TRBV7-9 to TRBJ2-7; D perhaps matches TRBD2 (6 bases). The CDR3 extends over 13 amino acids. Germline assignment: CDR1 SEHNR and CDR2 FQNEAQ (reference sequence). Trimming cost V 2 bases and J 7 bases, with 12 bases left between them. CDR3 protein: CASSLPGVYEQYF. The CDR3 DNA follows: TGTGCCAGCAGCTTACCGGGGGTCTATGAGCAGTACTTC.

The table lists this clonotype with a few counts. The rearrangement links TRBV5-1 to TRBJ2-1; the D is unclear. The germline V and J ends were trimmed by 5 bases and 9 bases, with 12 bases remaining between them. The CDR3 totals 12 residues. Germline-derived CDR1 and CDR2 are SGHRS and YFSETQ. The CDR3 coding sequence is TGCGCCAGCAGTGTGGGGTCTGTTGAGCAGTTCTTC. As protein: CASSVGSVEQFF.

This clonotype was seen a few times. The chain is built from TRBV11-2 and TRBJ2-3; TRBD2 aligns across 8 bases. This CDR3 is 15 amino acids long. Germline V CDR1 and CDR2: SGHAT, FQNNGV. The J segment lost 0 bases and the V segment lost 5 bases, leaving 4 bases of the junction unmatched. CDR3 in amino acids: CASSLLAVSTDTQYF. CDR3 nucleotides: TGTGCCAGCAGCCTACTAGCGGTGAGCACAGATACGCAGTATTTT.

This clonotype was seen a handful of times. In DNA, the CDR3 is TGTGCCAGCAAGCGGGGGATTGAGAGCAATCAGCCCCAGCATTTT. It yields the protein CASKRGIESNQPQHF. The rearrangement joins TRBV6-8 to TRBJ1-5; weak D call: TRBD1 (5 bases). Trimming took off 7 bases at V and 1 base at J, with 14 bases between the two ends. CDR1 and CDR2 (germline): MNHGY, SAAAGT. The length of the CDR3 is 15 residues.

This clonotype was recorded a few times. The CDR3 region is CASSSGSSTDTQYF. CDR3 sequence (DNA): TGTGCCAGCAGTTCCGGGTCAAGCACAGATACGCAGTATTTT. This chain joins TRBV7-7 and TRBJ2-3; the D is unclear. V lost 6 bases and J lost 0, with 10 bases in between. CDR3 size: 14 residues. CDR1 SSHAT and CDR2 FNYEAQ come from the germline V gene (reference sequence).

The gene calls are TRBV29-1 and TRBJ2-1, with TRBD2 matching 9 bases. Per the germline V gene, CDR1 is SQVTM and CDR2 is ANQGSEA. V trimming: 3 bases; J trimming: 3 bases; junction bases outside the gene matches: 6. This CDR3 comprises 15 residues. The CDR3 reads CSVDGTAGGYNEQFF. The DNA for the CDR3 is TGCAGCGTTGACGGCACAGCGGGGGGCTACAATGAGCAGTTCTTC.